This T cell receptor beta chain was recorded in a study of shared clonotypes between healthy human individuals. Libraries were prepared by immunoSEQ multiplex PCR; TCRdb keeps only in-frame clonotypes and omits some of them. The repertoire has 2,100,000 or so clones, approximately 94% of them found once; the top ten carry over 0.1%. The sequence was collected from a man aged 18 to 30 in good health. The sequenced material came from naive CD4+ T cells sorted from blood. Subset specified: CD45RA+ positively selected.

The CDR3 DNA is TGTGCCAGCAGCACAGGGGGTAATGAGCAGTTCTTC. The encoded protein is CASSTGGNEQFF. J is TRBJ2-1 and V is TRBV7-2; 8 bases are a match to TRBD1. The V segment lost 5 bases and the J segment 7 bases; nucleotides outside the gene matches: 1. The CDR3 extends over 12 amino acids. From germline, CDR1 is SGHTA and CDR2 FQGNSA.